Following are 11 T cell receptor beta chains from one sample sequenced in a study of vaccination and CD4 T cells after COVID-19. An Oncomine TCR Beta short-read assay was used to sequence the DNA from cultured CD4+ T cells. TCRdb independently ran MiXCR on the PCR reads; one entry per CDR3 protein. The sample has fewer than 15,000 distinct CDR3 sequences; around half are singletons. The antigens of these receptors remain unknown. Described treatment: roughly 10-day PBMC culture with coronavirus spike peptide pools or control peptides (ViraFEST assay). The sample consisted of CD4+ T cells from blood, cultured in vitro. The receptors here all came from a human donor who had recovered from COVID-19.

This chain uses TRBV7-2 with TRBJ1-1; no clear D gene. The germline CDR1 and CDR2 sequences are SGHTA and FQGNSA. Trimming shortened V by 3 bases and J by 1 base, and 9 bases separated the two germline ends. The CDR3 is made up of 14 amino acids. The CDR3 DNA is TGTGCCAGCAGCTTCTGGCAGACGAACACTGAAGCTTTCTTT. Its translation is CASSFWQTNTEAFF.

The chain recombines TRBV7-3 with TRBJ2-3; D gene uncertain. There are 12 residues in the CDR3. Germline V lookup: CDR1 SGHTA, CDR2 FQGTGA. Trimming removed 3 bases from V and 6 bases from J, with 7 bases in between. CDR3 in amino acids: CASSFIGDTQYF. The CDR3 nucleotides read TGTGCCAGCAGCTTCATCGGTGATACGCAGTATTTT.

This clonotype occurred once. This CDR3 reads CSASYSPGQGSDTQYF. The CDR3 coding sequence is TGCAGTGCTAGTTATTCTCCGGGACAGGGTTCAGATACGCAGTATTTT. This chain links TRBV20-1 with TRBJ2-3, with 9 nucleotides matching TRBD1. After removal of 3 bases from V and 4 bases from J, the junction contained 11 bases not matched to a gene. CDR3 length equals 16 residues. Germline V lookup: CDR1 DFQATT, CDR2 SNEGSKA (reference sequence).

The V gene is TRBV10-3, the J gene TRBJ2-5; TRBD2 agrees at 7 bases. This CDR3 is built from 17 residues. Germline trimming cut 6 bases from V and 2 bases from J; bases unmatched to any gene: 15. Germline-derived CDR1 and CDR2 are ENHRY and SYGVKD. The chain's CDR3 is CAISEQGSGGGQETQYF. The CDR3 DNA is TGTGCCATCAGCGAGCAAGGATCGGGGGGAGGGCAAGAGACCCAGTACTTC.

The rearrangement links TRBV20-1 to TRBJ2-5; D is undetermined. CDR1 is DFQATT, CDR2 SNEGSKA, per germline (reference sequence). V was shortened by 1 base and J by 1 base, with 4 bases between the two germline ends. The CDR3 is 12 amino acids. CDR3 in amino acids: CSARATQETQYF. CDR3 coding DNA: TGCAGTGCTAGAGCAACCCAAGAGACCCAGTACTTC.

The chain combines TRBV19 with TRBJ1-1, with no clear D. Trimming removed 2 bases at V and 1 base at J, with 8 bases between. This CDR3 comprises 14 residues. Germline V gene sequence: CDR1 LNHDA, CDR2 SQIVND (reference sequence). The CDR3 nucleotides are TGTGCCAGTAGTATAAATCGGGAGAACACTGAAGCTTTCTTT. It yields the protein CASSINRENTEAFF.

The V call is TRBV28, the J call TRBJ2-5, with D maybe TRBD2 (6 bases). This CDR3 region has 15 residues. V shed 4 bases and J shed 5 bases, with 17 bases lying between them. Germline V gene data show CDR1 as MDHEN and CDR2 as SYDVKM. CDR3 nucleotides: TGTGCCAGCAGTTCGCCCGGAGGGCCCGGGGAGACCCAGTACTTC. It codes for CASSSPGGPGETQYF.

CDR3 amino acids: CASSLTGGTQYF. The CDR3 region has the DNA TGTGCCAGCAGCCTAACTGGGGGGACCCAGTACTTC. The V and J genes are TRBV9 and TRBJ2-5, with D perhaps assigned TRBD1 or TRBD2 (5 bases each). Trimming cost V 4 bases and J 7 bases, with 11 bases left between them. CDR1 is SGDLS and CDR2 is YYNGEE in the germline V gene. The CDR3 extends over 12 amino acids.

This clonotype has only a few counts. The V gene is TRBV20-1, the J gene TRBJ2-2; 16 bases fit TRBD2. CDR3 length: 19 amino acids. With 0 bases clipped from V and 3 bases from J, the junction kept 7 bases outside the gene matches. CDR1 and CDR2 from the germline V gene are DFQATT and SNEGSKA (reference sequence). CDR3 in DNA: TGCAGTGCTAGAGATTTTCCGGGACTAGCGGGAGGGGACACCGGGGAGCTGTTTTTT. Translation: CSARDFPGLAGGDTGELFF.

The CDR3 region has the DNA TGTGCCAGTAGTATGTGGGACAGGGTCGTAGGTCAGCCCCAGCATTTT. It encodes CASSMWDRVVGQPQHF. The chain is built from TRBV19 and TRBJ1-5; the match to TRBD1 covers 9 bases. CDR1 is LNHDA, CDR2 SQIVND, per germline (reference sequence). The CDR3 has 16 residues. The J segment lost 6 bases and the V segment lost 3 bases, leaving 9 bases of the junction unmatched.

The chain combines TRBV2 with TRBJ2-1; TRBD2 matches 11 bases. The V gene end was trimmed by 5 bases and the J gene end by 6 bases; junction bases not matched to a gene: 3. The CDR3 loop spans 14 amino acids. Germline CDR1 reads SNHLY; CDR2 reads FYNNEI. CDR3 bases: TGTGCCAGCAGTTCGACTAGCGGGGCCAATGAGCAGTTCTTC. Translating it yields CASSSTSGANEQFF.